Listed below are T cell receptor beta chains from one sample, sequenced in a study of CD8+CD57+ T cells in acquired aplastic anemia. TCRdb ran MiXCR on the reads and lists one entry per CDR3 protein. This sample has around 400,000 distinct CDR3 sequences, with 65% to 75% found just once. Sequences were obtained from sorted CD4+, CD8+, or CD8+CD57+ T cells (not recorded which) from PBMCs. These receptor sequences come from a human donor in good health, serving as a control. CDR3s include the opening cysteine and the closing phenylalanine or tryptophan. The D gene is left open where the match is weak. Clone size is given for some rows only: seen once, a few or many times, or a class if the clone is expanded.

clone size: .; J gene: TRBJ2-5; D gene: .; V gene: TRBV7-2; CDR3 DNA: TGTGCCAGCAGCCGCTCGATCGACCAGGGGACCCAGTCCTTC; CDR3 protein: CASSRSIDQGTQSF
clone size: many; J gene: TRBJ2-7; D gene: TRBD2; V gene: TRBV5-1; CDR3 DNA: TGCGCCAGCAGCCCAAGGACTAGCGGGGGGATGCAGTACTTC; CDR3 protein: CASSPRTSGGMQYF
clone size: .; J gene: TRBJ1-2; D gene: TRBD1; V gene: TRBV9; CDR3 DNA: TGTGCCAGCAGATGGGACAGGGGCTATGGCTACACCTTC; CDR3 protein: CASRWDRGYGYTF
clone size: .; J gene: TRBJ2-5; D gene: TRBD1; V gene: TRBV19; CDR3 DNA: TGTGCCTCCCCTCGGGGGGACAGGGGAAGGCAAGAGACCCAGTACTTC; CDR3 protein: CASPRGDRGRQETQYF
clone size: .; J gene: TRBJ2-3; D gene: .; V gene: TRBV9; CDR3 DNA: TGTGCCAGCAGGGTTAGCACGGCCGGGACGCAGTATTTT; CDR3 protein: CASRVSTAGTQYF
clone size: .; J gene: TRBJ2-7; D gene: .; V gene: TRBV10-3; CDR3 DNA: TGTGCCGCCAGCAAGTTGGGCAGCAAAGATACGCAGTACTTC; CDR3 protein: CAASKLGSKDTQYF
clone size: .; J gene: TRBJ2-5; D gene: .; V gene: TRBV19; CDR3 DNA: TGTGCCAGTAGTATCCAAAGGGGCAGGCAAGAGACCCAGTACTTC; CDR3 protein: CASSIQRGRQETQYF
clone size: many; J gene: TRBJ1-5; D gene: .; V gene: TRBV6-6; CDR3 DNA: TGTGCCGCCCAGGGGCAGGGGAGAGATCAGCCCCAGCATTTT; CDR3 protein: CAAQGQGRDQPQHF
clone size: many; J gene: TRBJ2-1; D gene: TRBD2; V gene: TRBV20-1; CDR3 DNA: TGCAGTGCTAGGGGGGGACTAGCGAAGAGCTCCTACAATGAGCAGTTCTTC; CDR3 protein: CSARGGLAKSSYNEQFF
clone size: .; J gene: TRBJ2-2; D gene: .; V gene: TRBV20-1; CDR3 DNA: TGCAGTGCGGTCCGGGGACAAGACACCGGGGAGCTGTTTTTT; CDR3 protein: CSAVRGQDTGELFF
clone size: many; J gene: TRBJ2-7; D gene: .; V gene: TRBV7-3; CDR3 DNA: TGTGCCAGCAGGAAAGTCGACGCCTACTACGAGCAGTACTTC; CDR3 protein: CASRKVDAYYEQYF
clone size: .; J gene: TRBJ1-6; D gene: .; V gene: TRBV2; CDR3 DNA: TGTGCCAGCAGTGTTGCCCGTGATTCACCCCTCCACTTT; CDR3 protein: CASSVARDSPLHF
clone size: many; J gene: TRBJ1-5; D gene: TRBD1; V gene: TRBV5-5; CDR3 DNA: TGTGCCAGCAGACGCACAGGGGTGGGCAATCAGCCCCAGCATTTT; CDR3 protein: CASRRTGVGNQPQHF
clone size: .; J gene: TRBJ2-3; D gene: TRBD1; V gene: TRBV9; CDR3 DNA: TGTGCCAGCAGCTTAGCGACAGGGGAGCGCACAGATACGCAGTATTTT; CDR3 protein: CASSLATGERTDTQYF
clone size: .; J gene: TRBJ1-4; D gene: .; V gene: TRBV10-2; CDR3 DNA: TGCGCCAGCAGCGAGGGGGGGACGAGAACTAATGAAAAACTGTTTTTT; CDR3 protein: CASSEGGTRTNEKLFF
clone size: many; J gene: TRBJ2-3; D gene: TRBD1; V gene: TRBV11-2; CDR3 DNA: TGTGCCAGCAGCTTAGTAGTGACAGGGGTAGGGGATACGCAGTATTTT; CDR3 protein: CASSLVVTGVGDTQYF
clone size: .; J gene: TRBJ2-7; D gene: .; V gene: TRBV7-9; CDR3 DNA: TGTGCCAGCAGCTTAAACGGAGGTCTGGGCTACGAGCACTACTTC; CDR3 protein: CASSLNGGLGYEHYF
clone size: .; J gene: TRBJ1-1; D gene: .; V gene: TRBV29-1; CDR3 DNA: TGCAGTGCTGCTCAAGCGGTGAACCAACGAGCTTTCTTT; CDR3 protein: CSAAQAVNQRAFF
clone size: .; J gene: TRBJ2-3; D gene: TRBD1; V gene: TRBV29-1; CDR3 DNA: TGCAGCGTGGCCGGGACAGGAAGGAATACGCAGTATTTT; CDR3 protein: CSVAGTGRNTQYF
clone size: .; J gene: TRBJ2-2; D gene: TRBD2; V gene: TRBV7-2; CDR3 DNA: TGTGCCAGCAGCTTTGACCTGCCGGGGGGGAAGTACGTGGAGCTGTTTTTT; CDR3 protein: CASSFDLPGGKYVELFF
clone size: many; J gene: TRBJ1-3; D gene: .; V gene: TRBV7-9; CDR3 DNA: TGTGCCAGCAGCTTACCCCCTGGAAACACCATATATTTT; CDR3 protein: CASSLPPGNTIYF
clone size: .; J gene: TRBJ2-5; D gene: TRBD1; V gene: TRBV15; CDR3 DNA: TGTGCCACCAGCGTCCAATCCGGGACAGCACAAGAGACCCAGTACTTC; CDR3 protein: CATSVQSGTAQETQYF
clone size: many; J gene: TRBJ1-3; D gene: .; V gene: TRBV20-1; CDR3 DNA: TGCAGTGCTAGAGAGGCGGTCGGGGACACCATATATTTT; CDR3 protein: CSAREAVGDTIYF
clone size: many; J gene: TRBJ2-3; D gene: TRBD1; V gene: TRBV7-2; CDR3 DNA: TGTGCCAGCAGCTCACAAAGAGGACAGGGGTGGAATACGCAGTATTTT; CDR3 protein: CASSSQRGQGWNTQYF
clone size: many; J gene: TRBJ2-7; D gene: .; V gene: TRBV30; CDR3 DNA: TGTGCCTGGAGTGTAACAGTCTACGAGCAGTACTTC; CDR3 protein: CAWSVTVYEQYF
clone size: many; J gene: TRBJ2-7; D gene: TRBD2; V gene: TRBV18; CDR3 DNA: TGTGCCAGCTCACCATCCAGCGGGGGCTACGAGCAGTACTTC; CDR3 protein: CASSPSSGGYEQYF
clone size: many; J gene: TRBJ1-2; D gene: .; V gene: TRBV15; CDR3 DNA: TGTGCCACCAGCAGAGAGGGGGCAGGTTATGGCTACACCTTC; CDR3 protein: CATSREGAGYGYTF
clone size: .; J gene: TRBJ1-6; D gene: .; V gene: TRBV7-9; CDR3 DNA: TGTGCCAGTAGTCTAGACTTGACAGATTCCCAGCTCCACTTT; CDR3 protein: CASSLDLTDSQLHF
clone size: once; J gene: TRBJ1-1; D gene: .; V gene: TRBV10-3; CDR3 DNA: TGTGCCATCAGCGCCAGGCACGACATGCGGGACACTGAAGCTTTCTTT; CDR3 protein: CAISARHDMRDTEAFF
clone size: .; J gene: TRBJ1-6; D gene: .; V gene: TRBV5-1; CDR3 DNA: TGCGCCAGCAGCTCAGATACCCTAGGGCACTCCTATAATTCACCCCTCCACTTT; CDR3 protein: CASSSDTLGHSYNSPLHF
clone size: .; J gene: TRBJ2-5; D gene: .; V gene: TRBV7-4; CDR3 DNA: TGCGCCAGCAGCATGGGGGGCCAGGCCCCGACCCAGTACTTC; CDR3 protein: CASSMGGQAPTQYF
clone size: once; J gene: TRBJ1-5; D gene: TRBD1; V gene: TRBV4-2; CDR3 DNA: TGTGCCAGCACCCCCTGGGCAGGGGGGAATCAGCCCCAGCATTTT; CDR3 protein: CASTPWAGGNQPQHF
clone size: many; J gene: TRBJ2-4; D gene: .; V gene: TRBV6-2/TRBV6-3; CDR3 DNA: TGTGCCAGCAGACTCGGACAGAAAAACATTCAGTACTTC; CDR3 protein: CASRLGQKNIQYF
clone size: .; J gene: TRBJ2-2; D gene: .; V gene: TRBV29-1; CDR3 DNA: TGCAGCGTCAGAGGGCAGGGTGATGCCGGGGAGCTGTTTTTT; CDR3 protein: CSVRGQGDAGELFF
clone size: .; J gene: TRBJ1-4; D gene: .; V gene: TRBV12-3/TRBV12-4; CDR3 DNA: TGTGCCACCAGCTTGGGGTATATAGCTGAAAAACTGTTTTTT; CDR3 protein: CATSLGYIAEKLFF
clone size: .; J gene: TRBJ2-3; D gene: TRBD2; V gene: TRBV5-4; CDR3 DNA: TGTGCCAGCAGTCCGGGGGGGCGTGACACAGATACGCAGTATTTT; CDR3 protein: CASSPGGRDTDTQYF
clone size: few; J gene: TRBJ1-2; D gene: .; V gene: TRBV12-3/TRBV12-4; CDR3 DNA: TGTGCCAGCAGCCAGCCCGACAGGAACTATGGCTACACCTTC; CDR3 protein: CASSQPDRNYGYTF
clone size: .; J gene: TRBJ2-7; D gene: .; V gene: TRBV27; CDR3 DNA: TGTGCCAGCAGTCCCGGGGCCGGGGCCTACGAGCAGTACTTC; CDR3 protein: CASSPGAGAYEQYF
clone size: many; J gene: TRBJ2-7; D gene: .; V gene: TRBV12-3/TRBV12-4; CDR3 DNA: TGTGCCAGCACCGCAGTCGAAAAAACCGAGCAGTACTTC; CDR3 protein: CASTAVEKTEQYF
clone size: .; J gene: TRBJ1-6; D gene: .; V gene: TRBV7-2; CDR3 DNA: TGTGCCAGCAGCTTAGCCGCGGGGACTGAAGCTTTCCTTCACTTT; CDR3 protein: CASSLAAGTEAFLHF
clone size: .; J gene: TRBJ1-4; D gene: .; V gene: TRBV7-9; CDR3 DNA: TGTGCCAGCAGTCCCAGCGGGTTGACGGAAAATGTGTTATTT; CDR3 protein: CASSPSGLTENVLF
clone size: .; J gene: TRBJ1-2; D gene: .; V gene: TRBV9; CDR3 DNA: TGTGCCAGCAGCGAGGACGCAGACTATGGAAAACCGTTC; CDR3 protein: CASSEDADYGKPF
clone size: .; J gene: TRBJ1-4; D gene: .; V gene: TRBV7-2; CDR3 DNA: TGTGCCAGCAGCTTACGAACGGCGGGTCGGAATCCACCCTTT; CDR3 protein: CASSLRTAGRNPPF
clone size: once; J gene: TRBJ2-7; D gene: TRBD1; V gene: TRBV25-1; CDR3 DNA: TGTGCCAGCAGTAGACAGGGCCCAGGGGACTACGAGCAGTACTTC; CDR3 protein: CASSRQGPGDYEQYF
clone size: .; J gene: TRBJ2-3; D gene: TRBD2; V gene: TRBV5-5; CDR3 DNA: TGTGCCAGCAGCTTATTAAACGTCGGGGGGGCGGCAGATACGCAGTATTTT; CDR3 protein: CASSLLNVGGAADTQYF
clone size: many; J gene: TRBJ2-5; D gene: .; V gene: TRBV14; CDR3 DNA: TGTGCCAGCAGCCTCGACCGACCTCCCCAAGAGACCCAGTACTTC; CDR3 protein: CASSLDRPPQETQYF
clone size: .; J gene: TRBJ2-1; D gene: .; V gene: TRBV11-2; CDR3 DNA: TGTGCCAGCAGCGAGACTGGCTGCTACGAGCACCAGTTCTTC; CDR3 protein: CASSETGCYEHQFF
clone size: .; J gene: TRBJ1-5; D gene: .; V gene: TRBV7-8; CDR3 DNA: TGTGCCACCAGCACTGCTGGACTTAGCAATCACCCCCATTTT; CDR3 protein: CATSTAGLSNHPHF
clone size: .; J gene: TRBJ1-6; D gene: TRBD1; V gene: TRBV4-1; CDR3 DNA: TGCGCCAGCAGCCAGGGGAGGACAGGGATGTATTCACCCCTCCACTTT; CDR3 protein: CASSQGRTGMYSPLHF
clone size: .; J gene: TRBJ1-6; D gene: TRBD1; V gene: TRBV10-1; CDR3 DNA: TGCGCCAGCAGCGTTGCAATGGGACAGAATAATTCACCCCTCCACTTT; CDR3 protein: CASSVAMGQNNSPLHF
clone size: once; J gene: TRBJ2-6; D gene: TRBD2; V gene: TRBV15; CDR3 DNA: TGTGCCAGCAGCGGGGGGGCCAACGTCTTCACCTTC; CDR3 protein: CASSGGANVFTF
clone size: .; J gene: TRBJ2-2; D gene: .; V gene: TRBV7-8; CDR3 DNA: TGTGCCAGCAGGTGGGAGGCGAGTGATTCACCCCTCCTCTTTTTT; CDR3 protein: CASRWEASDSPLLFF